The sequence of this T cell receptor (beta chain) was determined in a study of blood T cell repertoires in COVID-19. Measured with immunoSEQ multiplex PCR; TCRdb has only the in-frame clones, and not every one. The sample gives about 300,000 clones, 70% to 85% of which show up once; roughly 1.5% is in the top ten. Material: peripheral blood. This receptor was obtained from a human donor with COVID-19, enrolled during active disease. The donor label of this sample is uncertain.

Written as DNA, the CDR3 is TGTGCCAGCAGTTTGGAGTTTGGGGACAGGGGGGCTAGGTTGTTGTACGAGCAGTACTTC. Its translation is CASSLEFGDRGARLLYEQYF. The chain links TRBV28 to TRBJ2-7; 11 bases agree with TRBD1. V lost 3 bases to trimming and J lost 4 bases; unmatched junction nucleotides: 20. Germline V lookup: CDR1 MDHEN, CDR2 SYDVKM. CDR3 size: 20 residues. The whole variable domain, filled in from reference TRBV28 and TRBJ2-7, reads DVKVTQSSRYLVKRTGEKVFLECVQDMDHENMFWYRQDPGLGLRLIYFSYDVKMKEKGDIPEGYSVSREKKERFSLILESASTNQTSMYLCASSLEFGDRGARLLYEQYFGPGTRLTVT.